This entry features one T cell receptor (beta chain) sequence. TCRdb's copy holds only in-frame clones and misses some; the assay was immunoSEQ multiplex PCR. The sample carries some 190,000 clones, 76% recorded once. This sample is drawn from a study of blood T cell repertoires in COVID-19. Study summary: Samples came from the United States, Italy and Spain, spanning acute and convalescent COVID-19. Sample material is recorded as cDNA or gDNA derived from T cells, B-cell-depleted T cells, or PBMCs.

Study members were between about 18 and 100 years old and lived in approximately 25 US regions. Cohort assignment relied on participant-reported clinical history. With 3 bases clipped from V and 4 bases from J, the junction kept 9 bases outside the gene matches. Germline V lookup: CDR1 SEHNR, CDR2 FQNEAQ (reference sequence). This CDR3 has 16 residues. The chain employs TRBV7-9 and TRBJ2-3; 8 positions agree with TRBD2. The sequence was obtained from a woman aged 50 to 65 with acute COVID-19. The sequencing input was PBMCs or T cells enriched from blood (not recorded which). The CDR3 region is CASSLWVGGAPDTQYF. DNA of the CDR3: TGTGCCAGCAGCTTGTGGGTCGGGGGGGCCCCAGATACGCAGTATTTT. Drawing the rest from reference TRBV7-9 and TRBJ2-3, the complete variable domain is DTGVSQNPRHKITKRGQNVTFRCDPISEHNRLYWYRQTLGQGPEFLTYFQNEAQLEKSRLLSDRFSAERPKGSFSTLEIQRTEQGDSAMYLCASSLWVGGAPDTQYFGPGTRLTVL.